This paragraph covers one T cell receptor (beta chain) sequence. Its antigen is as yet unknown. Both 60 Vbeta primers and 13 Jbeta primers went into the PCR. Sequencing used immunoSEQ multiplex PCR; TCRdb keeps in-frame clones, though not all of them. The table shows over 100,000 clones, with 75% to 90% occurring only once. This entry comes from a study of cytomegalovirus exposure and HLA in healthy donors. Study-wide findings and caveats: Later on, a genetic analysis was performed. It linked a missense variant in DCLRE1C with V- and J-gene trimming of TCR beta. It was confirmed in vitro that a few of the CMV-associated chains were specific for CMV antigens. Researchers reported in a later analysis that common viral pathogens appeared linked to several top clusters.

The CDR3 covers 16 residues. J gave up 7 bases and V 1 base, and 11 bases lay outside the gene matches. Germline V gives CDR1 SEHNR, CDR2 FQNEAQ (reference sequence). Sequencing was carried out using PBMCs. The source of this sequence is a man aged 25-40 years in good health and CMV-seronegative. This rearrangement joins TRBV7-9 to TRBJ2-3; 7 bases are shared with TRBD1. The CDR3 DNA sequence: TGTGCCAGCAGCTTAGAAGAGGGGGCGGGCGGAAATACGCAGTATTTT. This gives the protein CASSLEEGAGGNTQYF.